This entry features one T cell receptor beta chain sequence. What it recognizes is unknown. This entry is derived from a study of identical twins' blood T cells. MiXCR, applied by TCRdb to the 5' RACE reads, yields one record per CDR3 protein. The table has a few hundred thousand distinct CDR3 sequences, 28% seen once; the top ten hold approximately 6.6%. Findings of the study overall: Shared CDR3 clonotype counts tracked mainly the product of cloneset sizes.

CDR3 length: 8 amino acids. The germline CDR1 and CDR2 sequences are MNHEY and SVGEGT. Trimming took off 11 bases at V and 5 bases at J, with 3 bases between the two ends. The sequenced material came from PBMCs. This chain links TRBV6-2 or TRBV6-3 with TRBJ2-5; no reliable D call. The clonotype originates from a woman between 18 and 50 years old in good health. The CDR3 DNA follows: TGTGCCGGGGAGACCCAGTACTTC. Translation: CAGETQYF.